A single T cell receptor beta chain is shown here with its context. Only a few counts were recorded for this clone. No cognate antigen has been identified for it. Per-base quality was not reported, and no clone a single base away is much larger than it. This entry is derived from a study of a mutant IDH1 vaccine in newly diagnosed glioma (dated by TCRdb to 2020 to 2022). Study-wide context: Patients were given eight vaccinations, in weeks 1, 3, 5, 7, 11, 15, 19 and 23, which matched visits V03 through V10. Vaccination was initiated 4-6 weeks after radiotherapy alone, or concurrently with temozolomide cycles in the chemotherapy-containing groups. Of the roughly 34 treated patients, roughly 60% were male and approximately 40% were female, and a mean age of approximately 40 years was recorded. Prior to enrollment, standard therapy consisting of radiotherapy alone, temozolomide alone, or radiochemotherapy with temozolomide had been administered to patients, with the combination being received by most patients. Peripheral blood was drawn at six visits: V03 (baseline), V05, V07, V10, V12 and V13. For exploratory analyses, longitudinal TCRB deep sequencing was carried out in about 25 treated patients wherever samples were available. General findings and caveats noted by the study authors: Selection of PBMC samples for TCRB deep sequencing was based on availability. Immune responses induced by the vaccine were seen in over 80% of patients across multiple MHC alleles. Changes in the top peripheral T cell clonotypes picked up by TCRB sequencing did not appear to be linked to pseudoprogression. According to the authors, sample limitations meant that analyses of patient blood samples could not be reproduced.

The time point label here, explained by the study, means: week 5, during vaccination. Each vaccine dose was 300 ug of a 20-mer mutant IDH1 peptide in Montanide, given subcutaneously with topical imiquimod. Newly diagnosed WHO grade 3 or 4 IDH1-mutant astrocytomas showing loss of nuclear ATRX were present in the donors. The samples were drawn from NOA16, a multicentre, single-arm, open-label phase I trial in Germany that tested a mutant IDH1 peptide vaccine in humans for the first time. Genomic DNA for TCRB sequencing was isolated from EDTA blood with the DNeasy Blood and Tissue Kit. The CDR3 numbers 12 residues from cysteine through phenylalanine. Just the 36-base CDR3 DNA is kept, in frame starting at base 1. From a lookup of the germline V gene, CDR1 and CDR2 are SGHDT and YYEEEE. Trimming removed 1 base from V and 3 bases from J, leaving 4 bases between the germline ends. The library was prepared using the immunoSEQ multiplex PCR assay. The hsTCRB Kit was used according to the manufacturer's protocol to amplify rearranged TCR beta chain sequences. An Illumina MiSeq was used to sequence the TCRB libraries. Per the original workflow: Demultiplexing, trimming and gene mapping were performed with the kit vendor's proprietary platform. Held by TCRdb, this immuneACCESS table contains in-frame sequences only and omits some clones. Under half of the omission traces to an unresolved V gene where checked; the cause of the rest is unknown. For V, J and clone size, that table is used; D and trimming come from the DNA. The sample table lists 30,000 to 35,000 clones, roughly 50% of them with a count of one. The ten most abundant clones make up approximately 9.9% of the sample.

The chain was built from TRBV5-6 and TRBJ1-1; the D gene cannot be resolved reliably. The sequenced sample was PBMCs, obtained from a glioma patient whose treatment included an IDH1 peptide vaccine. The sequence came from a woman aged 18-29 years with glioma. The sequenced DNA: TGTGCCAGCAGCTTGCCGTACACTGAAGCTTTCTTT. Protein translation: CASSLPYTEAFF.